The table lists the clone carrying this TCR beta chain with a few counts. This record comes from a study of neurological immune-mediated disorders. Germline V gene lookup returns CDR1 MNHEY and CDR2 SVGEGT. Trimming removed 7 bases at V and 3 bases at J, with 7 bases between. The CDR3 loop spans 11 amino acids. TCRdb processed the 5' RACE reads anew with MiXCR; each CDR3 protein has one entry. Here the sample spans tens of thousands of distinct CDR3 sequences, around 5% being singletons. The clonotype originates from a human donor with multiple sclerosis. The donor label of this sample is uncertain. Sample: PBMCs. The J gene is TRBJ2-7, the V gene TRBV6-2 or TRBV6-3, with D uncertain. The CDR3 loop reads CASKSFYEQYF. In DNA form, the CDR3 reads TGTGCCAGCAAATCATTCTACGAGCAGTACTTC.